This TCR beta chain was obtained from a study of T cells in Graves' hyperthyroidism and ophthalmopathy. Trimming stripped 5 bases from V and 5 bases from J, with 18 bases between. Germline V gene lookup returns CDR1 MNHEY and CDR2 SMNVEV (reference sequence). This CDR3 has 15 residues. The source material, RNA transcripts, was used to amplify TCR beta CDR3 regions. First-round RT-PCR of the TCR CDR3 relied on the HTBI primer set. MiXCR was run by TCRdb on the multiplex PCR reads, yielding one entry per CDR3 protein. The data hold around 600,000 distinct CDR3 sequences, with approximately 14% observed a single time. This clonotype occurred many times. Its antigen remains unknown. General study points: The majority of expanded thyroid clonotypes above 0.001 also appeared in blood.

The receptor was isolated from a woman aged 18-29 years with Graves' ophthalmopathy. Specimen: blood. The V and J genes are TRBV27 and TRBJ2-5; D may match TRBD1 or TRBD2 (5 bases each). CDR3 in amino acids: CASSPGTSRGETQYF. The CDR3 nucleotides read TGTGCCAGCAGTCCCGGGACGTCTCGCGGGGAGACCCAGTACTTC.